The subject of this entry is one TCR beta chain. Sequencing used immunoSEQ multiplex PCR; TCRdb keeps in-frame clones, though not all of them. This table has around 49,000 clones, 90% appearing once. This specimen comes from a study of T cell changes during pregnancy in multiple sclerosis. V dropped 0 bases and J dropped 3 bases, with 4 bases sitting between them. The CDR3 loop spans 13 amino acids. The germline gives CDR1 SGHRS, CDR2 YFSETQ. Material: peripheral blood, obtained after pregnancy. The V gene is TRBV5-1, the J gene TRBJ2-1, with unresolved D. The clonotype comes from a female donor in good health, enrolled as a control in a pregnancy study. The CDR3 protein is CASSLDSYNEQFF. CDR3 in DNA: TGCGCCAGCAGCTTGGACAGCTACAATGAGCAGTTCTTC.